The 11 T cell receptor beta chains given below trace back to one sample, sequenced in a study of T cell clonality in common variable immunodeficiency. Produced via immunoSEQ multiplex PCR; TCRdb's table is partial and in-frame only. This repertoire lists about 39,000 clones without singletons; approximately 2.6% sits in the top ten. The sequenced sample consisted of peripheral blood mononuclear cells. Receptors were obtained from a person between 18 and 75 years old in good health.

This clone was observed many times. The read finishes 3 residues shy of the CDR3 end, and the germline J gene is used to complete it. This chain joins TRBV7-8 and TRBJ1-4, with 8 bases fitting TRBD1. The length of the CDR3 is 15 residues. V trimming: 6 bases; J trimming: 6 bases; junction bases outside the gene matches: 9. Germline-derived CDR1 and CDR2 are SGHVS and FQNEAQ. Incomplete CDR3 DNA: TGTGCCAGCAGACCGGACAGGGTCCGGGATGAAAAA. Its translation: CASRPDRVRDEK. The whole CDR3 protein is CASRPDRVRDEKLFF.

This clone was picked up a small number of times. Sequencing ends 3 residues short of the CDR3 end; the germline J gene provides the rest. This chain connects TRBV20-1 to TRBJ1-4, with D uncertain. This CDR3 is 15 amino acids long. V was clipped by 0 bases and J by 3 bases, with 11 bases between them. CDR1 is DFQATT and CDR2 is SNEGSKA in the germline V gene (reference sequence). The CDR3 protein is CSARDPAGPNEKLFF. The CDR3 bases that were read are TGCAGTGCTAGAGATCCGGCAGGTCCTAATGAAAAA.

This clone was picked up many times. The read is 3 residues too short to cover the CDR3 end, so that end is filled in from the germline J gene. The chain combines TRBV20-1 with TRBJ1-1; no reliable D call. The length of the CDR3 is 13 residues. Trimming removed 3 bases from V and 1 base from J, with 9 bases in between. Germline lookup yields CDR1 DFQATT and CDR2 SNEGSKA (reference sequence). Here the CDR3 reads CSARASGNTEAFF. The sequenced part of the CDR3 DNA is TGCAGTGCTAGGGCCTCTGGGAACACTGAA.

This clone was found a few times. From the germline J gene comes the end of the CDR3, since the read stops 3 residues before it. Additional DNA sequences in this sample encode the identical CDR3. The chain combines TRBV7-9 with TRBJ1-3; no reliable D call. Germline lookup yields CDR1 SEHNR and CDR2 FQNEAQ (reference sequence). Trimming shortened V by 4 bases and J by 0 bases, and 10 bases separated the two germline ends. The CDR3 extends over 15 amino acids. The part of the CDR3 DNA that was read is TGTGCCAGCAGCTCTCCAGCGGCCTCTGGAAACACC. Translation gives CASSSPAASGNT. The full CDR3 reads CASSSPAASGNTIYF.

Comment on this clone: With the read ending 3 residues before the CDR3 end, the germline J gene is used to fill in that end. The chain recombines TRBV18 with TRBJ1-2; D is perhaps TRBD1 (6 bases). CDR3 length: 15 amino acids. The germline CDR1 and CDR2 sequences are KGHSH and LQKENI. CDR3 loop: CASSPQKRGADDYTF. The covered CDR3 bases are TGTGCCAGCTCACCACAAAAGCGGGGGGCGGATGAC. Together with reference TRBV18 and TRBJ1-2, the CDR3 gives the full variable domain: NAGVMQNPRHLVRRRGQEARLRCSPMKGHSHVYWYRQLPEEGLKFMVYLQKENIIDESGMPKERFSAEFPKEGPSILRIQQVVRGDSAAYFCASSPQKRGADDYTFGSGTRLTVV.

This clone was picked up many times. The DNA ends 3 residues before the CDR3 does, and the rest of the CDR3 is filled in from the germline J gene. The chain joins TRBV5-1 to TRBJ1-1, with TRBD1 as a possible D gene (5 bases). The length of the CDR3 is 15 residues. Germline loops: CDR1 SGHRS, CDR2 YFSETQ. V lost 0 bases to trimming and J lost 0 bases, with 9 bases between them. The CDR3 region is CASSLGGTVNTEAFF. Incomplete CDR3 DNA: TGCGCCAGCAGCTTGGGGGGCACGGTGAACACTGAA.

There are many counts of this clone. The CDR3: CASSNPVSGDTEAFF. CDR3 DNA, as far as it was read: TGCGCCAGCAGCAACCCCGTTTCGGGGGACACTGAA. The chain is built from TRBV5-1 and TRBJ1-1; D perhaps matches TRBD1 (5 bases). The observed sequence ends 3 residues before the CDR3 terminus, with the missing tail filled in from the germline J gene. Germline values: CDR1 SGHRS, CDR2 YFSETQ. CDR3 size: 15 residues. Trimming cost V 4 bases and J 3 bases, with 16 bases left between them. Full variable domain (remainder filled in from reference TRBV5-1 and TRBJ1-1): KAGVTQTPRYLIKTRGQQVTLSCSPISGHRSVSWYQQTPGQGLQFLFEYFSETQRNKGNFPGRFSGRQFSNSRSEMNVSTLELGDSALYLCASSNPVSGDTEAFFGQGTRLTVV.

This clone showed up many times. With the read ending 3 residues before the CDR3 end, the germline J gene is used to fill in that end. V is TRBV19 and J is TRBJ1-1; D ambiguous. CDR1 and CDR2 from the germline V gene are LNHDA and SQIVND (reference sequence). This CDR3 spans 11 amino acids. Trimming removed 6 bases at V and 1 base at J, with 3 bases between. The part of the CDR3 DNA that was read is TGTGCCAGTAGACAGAACACTGAA. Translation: CASRQNTE. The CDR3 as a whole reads CASRQNTEAFF.

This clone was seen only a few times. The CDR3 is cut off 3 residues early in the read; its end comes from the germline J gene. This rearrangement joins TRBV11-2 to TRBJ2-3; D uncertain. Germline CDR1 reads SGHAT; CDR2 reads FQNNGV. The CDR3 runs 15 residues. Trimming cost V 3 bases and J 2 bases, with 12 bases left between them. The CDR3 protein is CASSFQDWATDTQYF. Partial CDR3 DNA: TGTGCCAGCAGCTTCCAGGATTGGGCCACAGATACG. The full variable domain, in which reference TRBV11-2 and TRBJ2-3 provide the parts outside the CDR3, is EAGVAQSPRYKIIEKRQSVAFWCNPISGHATLYWYQQILGQGPKLLIQFQNNGVVDDSQLPKDRFSAERLKGVDSTLKIQPAKLEDSAVYLCASSFQDWATDTQYFGPGTRLTVL.

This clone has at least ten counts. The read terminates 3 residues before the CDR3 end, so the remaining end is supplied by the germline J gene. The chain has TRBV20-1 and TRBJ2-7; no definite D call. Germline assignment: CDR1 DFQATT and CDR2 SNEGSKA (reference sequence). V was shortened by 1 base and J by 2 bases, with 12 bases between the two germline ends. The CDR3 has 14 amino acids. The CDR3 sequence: CSARGGRLPYEQYF. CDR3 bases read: TGCAGTGCTAGAGGAGGCAGGTTGCCCTACGAG.

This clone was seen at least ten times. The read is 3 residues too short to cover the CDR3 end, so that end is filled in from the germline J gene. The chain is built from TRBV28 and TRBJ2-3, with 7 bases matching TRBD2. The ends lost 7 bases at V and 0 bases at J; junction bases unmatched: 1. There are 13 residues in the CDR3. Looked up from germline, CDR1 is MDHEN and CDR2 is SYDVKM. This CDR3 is CASTSGSTDTQYF. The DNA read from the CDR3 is TGTGCCAGCACTAGCGGAAGCACAGATACG. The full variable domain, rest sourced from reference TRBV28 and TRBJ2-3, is DVKVTQSSRYLVKRTGEKVFLECVQDMDHENMFWYRQDPGLGLRLIYFSYDVKMKEKGDIPEGYSVSREKKERFSLILESASTNQTSMYLCASTSGSTDTQYFGPGTRLTVL.